The rows below give T cell receptor beta chains drawn from one sample of a study of blood T cell repertoires in COVID-19. The method was immunoSEQ multiplex PCR; TCRdb's version includes in-frame clones alone and lacks a portion of them. The profile covers about 330,000 clones, with 70% to 90% appearing a single time and about 6% taken by the ten largest. Sequencing used PBMCs or T cells enriched from blood (not recorded which). The receptors were gathered from a woman in her twenties or thirties who had recovered from COVID-19. Both conserved end residues are part of each CDR3. D genes are given only for firm matches. For some rows the clone size is stated as once, few or many, or as a class when expanded; others skip it.

size	V	J	D	CDR3	DNA
.	TRBV19	TRBJ1-3	.	CASSIIGGSSGNTIYF	TGTGCCAGTAGTATAATCGGCGGTTCCTCTGGAAACACCATATATTTT
.	TRBV19	TRBJ1-5	.	CASSIYGGKGNQPQHF	TGTGCCAGTAGTATCTACGGGGGTAAAGGCAATCAGCCCCAGCATTTT
.	TRBV4-1	TRBJ2-7	.	CASSQDYGQQSSYEQYF	TGCGCCAGCAGCCAAGATTACGGACAGCAAAGCTCCTACGAGCAGTACTTC
once	TRBV24-1	TRBJ1-1	.	CAPLVGEAFF	TGTGCCCCCCTGGTCGGTGAAGCTTTCTTT
.	TRBV6-1	TRBJ2-2	TRBD2	CASSEEAGVTGELFF	TGTGCCAGCAGTGAAGAAGCGGGGGTCACCGGGGAGCTGTTTTTT
.	TRBV5-1	TRBJ2-7	TRBD1	CASSLLTGGSYEQYF	TGCGCCAGCAGCTTGCTCACAGGGGGGTCCTACGAGCAGTACTTC
once	TRBV19	TRBJ2-1	TRBD2	CASRLAGDNNEQFF	TGTGCCAGTAGACTAGCGGGGGACAACAATGAGCAGTTCTTC
.	TRBV6-5	TRBJ1-1	TRBD1	CASRSQGGNTEAFF	TGTGCCAGCAGATCGCAGGGGGGGAACACTGAAGCTTTCTTT
once	TRBV4-3	TRBJ2-6	.	CASSQDPQGSSGVLTF	TGCGCCAGCAGCCAAGACCCGCAGGGGAGTTCCGGCGTCCTGACTTTC
.	TRBV4-1	TRBJ1-2	.	CASSQVGGPRNGYTF	TGCGCCAGCAGCCAAGTAGGGGGACCTCGCAATGGCTACACCTTC
once	TRBV30	TRBJ1-5	.	CAWSVKGDNQPQHF	TGTGCCTGGAGTGTAAAAGGGGACAATCAGCCCCAGCATTTT
.	TRBV10-2	TRBJ1-2	TRBD1	CASSELRGLGYTF	TGCGCCAGCAGTGAGTTAAGGGGGCTAGGCTACACCTTC
few	TRBV27	TRBJ1-6	.	CASSVQGDLPLHF	TGTGCCAGCAGCGTCCAGGGTGATTTACCCCTCCACTTT
.	TRBV19	TRBJ1-2	.	CATHPAVNYGYTF	TGTGCCACCCACCCAGCGGTAAACTATGGCTACACCTTC
.	TRBV19	TRBJ1-5	TRBD1	CASSITADRINQPQHF	TGTGCCAGTAGTATAACGGCGGACAGGATCAATCAGCCCCAGCATTTT
.	TRBV18	TRBJ2-7	TRBD1	CASSPPGQNYEQYF	TGTGCCAGCTCACCACCGGGACAGAACTACGAGCAGTACTTC
.	TRBV3-1/TRBV3-2	TRBJ1-5	TRBD1	CASSQGRGQSQPQHF	TGTGCCAGCAGCCAAGGAAGGGGGCAGAGTCAGCCCCAGCATTTT
once	TRBV5-1	TRBJ2-1	.	CASSLGVWRQVGNEQFF	TGCGCCAGCAGCTTGGGCGTATGGAGACAGGTGGGCAATGAGCAGTTCTTC
.	TRBV5-1	TRBJ2-3	.	CASSLGQQPTDTQYF	TGCGCCAGCAGCTTGGGCCAACAGCCGACAGATACGCAGTATTTT
.	TRBV30	TRBJ1-1	.	CATRTGMNTEAFF	TGTGCCACCCGGACGGGAATGAACACTGAAGCTTTCTTT
.	TRBV7-6	TRBJ2-7	.	CASSSVNGDTYEQYF	TGTGCCAGCAGCTCCGTTAACGGGGACACCTACGAGCAGTACTTC
.	TRBV10-3	TRBJ1-2	.	CAIRAVLGAFYGYTF	TGTGCCATCAGAGCGGTCTTGGGGGCATTCTATGGCTACACCTTC
.	TRBV3-1/TRBV3-2	TRBJ1-1	.	CASSQEGVETEAFF	TGTGCCAGCAGCCAAGAGGGAGTAGAAACTGAAGCTTTCTTT
.	TRBV2	TRBJ2-1	TRBD1	CASRDRGNEQFF	TGTGCCAGCCGGGACAGGGGCAATGAGCAGTTCTTC
.	TRBV30	TRBJ1-2	.	CASPRQPSNYGYTF	TGTGCCTCGCCTAGACAGCCGTCTAACTATGGCTACACCTTC
few	TRBV19	TRBJ1-1	.	CASSSQPGRTEAFF	TGTGCCAGTAGTTCACAACCCGGGAGGACTGAAGCTTTCTTT
.	TRBV30	TRBJ1-2	TRBD1	CAWSLPGQGAVYGYTF	TGTGCCTGGAGTCTCCCGGGGCAGGGGGCAGTCTATGGCTACACCTTC
.	TRBV7-6	TRBJ1-4	.	CASSSREGGWNEKLFF	TGTGCCAGCAGCTCCCGTGAGGGCGGTTGGAATGAAAAACTGTTTTTT